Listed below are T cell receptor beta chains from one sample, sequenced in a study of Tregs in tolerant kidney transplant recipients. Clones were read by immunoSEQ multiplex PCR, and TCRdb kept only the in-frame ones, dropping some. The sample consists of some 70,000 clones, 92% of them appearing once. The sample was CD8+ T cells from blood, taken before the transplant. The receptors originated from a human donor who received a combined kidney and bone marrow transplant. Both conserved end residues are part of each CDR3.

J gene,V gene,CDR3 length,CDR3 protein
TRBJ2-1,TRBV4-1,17,CASSQLVLTSGGDEQFF
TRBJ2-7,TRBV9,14,CASSAGGSSYEQYF
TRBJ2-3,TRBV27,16,CASSTLWGPGADTQYF
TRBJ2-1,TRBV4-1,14,CASSPEGGGNEQFF
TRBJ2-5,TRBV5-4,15,CASRAAAGGGETQYF
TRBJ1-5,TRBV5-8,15,CASSKAGFAHQPQHF
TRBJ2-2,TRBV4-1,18,CASSQVARGEPNTGELFF
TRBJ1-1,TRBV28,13,CASLDRGTTEAFF
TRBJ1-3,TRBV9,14,CASRSGQGGNTIYF
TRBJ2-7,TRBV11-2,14,CASSSPSEFYEQYF
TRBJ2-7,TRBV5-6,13,CASSFLAKDEQYF
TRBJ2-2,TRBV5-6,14,CASSLGLATGELFF
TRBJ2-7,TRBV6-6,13,CASSQTGAHEQYF
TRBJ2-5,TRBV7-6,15,CASSPDRGIRETQYF
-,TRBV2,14,CASVGAGDPYEQYF
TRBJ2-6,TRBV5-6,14,CASSPGAGANVLTF
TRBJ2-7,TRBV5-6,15,CASSLRPGSSYEQYF
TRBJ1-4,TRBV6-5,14,CASTTRDRGEKLFF
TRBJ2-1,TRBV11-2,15,CASSTGTSVQDEQFF
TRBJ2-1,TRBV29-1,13,CSVVLRAGNEQFF
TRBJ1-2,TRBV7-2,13,CASSLAGDSFYTF
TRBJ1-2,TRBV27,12,CASSQGGYGYTF
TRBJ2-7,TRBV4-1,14,CASSQSSSGPEQYF
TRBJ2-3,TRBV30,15,CAWSTGTGGTDTQYF
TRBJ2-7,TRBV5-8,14,CASASIGLGDEQYF
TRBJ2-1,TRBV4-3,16,CASSQELRSSYNEQFF
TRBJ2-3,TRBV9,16,CASSVQGATSTDTQYF
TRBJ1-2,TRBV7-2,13,CASSPGLAYGYTF
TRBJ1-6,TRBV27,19,CASSHNLRQGVPYNSPLHF
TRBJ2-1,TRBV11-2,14,CASSLGTGYNEQFF
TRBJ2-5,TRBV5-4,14,CASSFSGREETQYF
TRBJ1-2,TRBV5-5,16,CASSLAVQGPNYGYTF
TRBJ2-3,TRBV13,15,CASSSQAGDPDTQYF
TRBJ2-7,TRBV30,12,CACGAKNYEQYF
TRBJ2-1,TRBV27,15,CATLDRKSSYNEQFF
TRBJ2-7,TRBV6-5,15,CASSKNDGGPAEQYF
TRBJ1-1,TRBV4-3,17,CASSQDMRTGDEGEAFF
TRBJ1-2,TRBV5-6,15,CASSFAGGGSHGYTF
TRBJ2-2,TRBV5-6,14,CASSYGQGARELFF
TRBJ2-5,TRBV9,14,CASSVSGAAETQYF
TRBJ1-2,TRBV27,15,CASSAPGQGSTGYTF
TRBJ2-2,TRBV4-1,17,CASSHFIAGGNTGELFF
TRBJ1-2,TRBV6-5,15,CASSYSAGLDYGYTF
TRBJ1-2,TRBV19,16,CASSMGQGWGNYGYTF
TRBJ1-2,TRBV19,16,CASSIGGQGAYYGYTF
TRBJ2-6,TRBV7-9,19,CASSFLKGQGTIGANVLTF
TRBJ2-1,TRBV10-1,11,CAIRGRNEQFF
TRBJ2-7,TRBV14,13,CASSSMALYEQYF
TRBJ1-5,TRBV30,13,CAWSLGSNQPQHF
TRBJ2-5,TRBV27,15,CASSLSSGVQETQYF
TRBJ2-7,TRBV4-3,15,CASSQGRRGSYEQYF
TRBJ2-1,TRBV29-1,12,CSGTVEGNEQFF
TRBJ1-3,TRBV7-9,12,CASQDRANTIYF
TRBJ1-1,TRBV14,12,CASSRTGFAAFF